This TCR beta chain comes out of a study of T cell responses to AZD1222 COVID-19 vaccine. The germline V gene has CDR1 SGHDT and CDR2 YYEEEE. CDR3 size: 14 residues. The ends were cut back, 4 bases at V and 4 bases at J, with 15 bases in the middle. This table comes from immunoSEQ multiplex PCR, and its TCRdb copy is limited to in-frame clones, with some not included. The sample lists around 70,000 clones, 88% occurring once. General observations from the study: Among AZD1222 vaccinees, only five to seven were seropositive at baseline.

The table lists this clone with a few counts. The antigen remains unidentified. J is TRBJ2-7 and V is TRBV5-6; D perhaps matches TRBD1 (5 bases). This sequence was found in an adult who received the MenACWY meningococcal vaccine as a control. This specimen was peripheral blood, taken 28 days after the second dose of the MenACWY control vaccine. The CDR3 region is CASSQTGRDYEQYF. Written as DNA, the CDR3 is TGTGCCAGCAGCCAAACGGGCAGGGATTACGAGCAGTACTTC.